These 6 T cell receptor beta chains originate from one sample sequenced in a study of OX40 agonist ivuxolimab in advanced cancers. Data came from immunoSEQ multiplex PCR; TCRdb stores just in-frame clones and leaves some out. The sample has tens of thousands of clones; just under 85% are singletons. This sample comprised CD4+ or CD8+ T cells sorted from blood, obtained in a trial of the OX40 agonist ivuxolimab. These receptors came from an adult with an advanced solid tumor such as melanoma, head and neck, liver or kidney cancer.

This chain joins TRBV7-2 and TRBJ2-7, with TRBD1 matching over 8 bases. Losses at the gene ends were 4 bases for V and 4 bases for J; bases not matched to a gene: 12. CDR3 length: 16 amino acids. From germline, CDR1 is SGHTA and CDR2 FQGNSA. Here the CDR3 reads CASSYFPGTGIYEQYF. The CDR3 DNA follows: TGTGCCAGCAGCTATTTCCCTGGGACAGGTATTTACGAGCAGTACTTC.

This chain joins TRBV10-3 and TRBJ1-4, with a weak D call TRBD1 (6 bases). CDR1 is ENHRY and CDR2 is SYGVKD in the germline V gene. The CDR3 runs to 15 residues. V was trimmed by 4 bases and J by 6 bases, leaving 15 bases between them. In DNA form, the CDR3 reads TGTGCCATCAGTGTCACGGGGGCTCCGGATGAAAAACTGTTTTTT. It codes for CAISVTGAPDEKLFF.

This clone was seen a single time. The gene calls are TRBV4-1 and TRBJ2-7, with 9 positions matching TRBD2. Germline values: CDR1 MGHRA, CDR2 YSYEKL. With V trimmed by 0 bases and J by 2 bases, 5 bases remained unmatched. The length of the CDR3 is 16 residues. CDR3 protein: CASSQESPSGAYEQYF. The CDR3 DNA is TGCGCCAGCAGCCAAGAGTCGCCTAGCGGGGCCTACGAGCAGTACTTC.

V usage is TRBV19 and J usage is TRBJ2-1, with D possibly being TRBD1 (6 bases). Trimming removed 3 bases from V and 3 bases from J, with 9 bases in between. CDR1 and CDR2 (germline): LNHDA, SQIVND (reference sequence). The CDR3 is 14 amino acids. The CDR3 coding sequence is TGTGCCAGTAGTATGTGGGGGCTCTACAATGAGCAGTTCTTC. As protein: CASSMWGLYNEQFF. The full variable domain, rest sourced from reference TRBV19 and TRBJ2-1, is DGGITQSPKYLFRKEGQNVTLSCEQNLNHDAMYWYRQDPGQGLRLIYYSQIVNDFQKGDIAEGYSVSREKKESFPLTVTSAQKNPTAFYLCASSMWGLYNEQFFGPGTRLTVL.

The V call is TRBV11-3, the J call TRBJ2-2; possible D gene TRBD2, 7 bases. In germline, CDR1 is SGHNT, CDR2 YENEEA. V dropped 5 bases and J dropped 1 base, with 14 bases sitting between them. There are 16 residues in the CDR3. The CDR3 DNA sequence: TGTGCCAGCAGCCCGCGCGGGGGCATGAACACCGGGGAGCTGTTTTTT. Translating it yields CASSPRGGMNTGELFF.

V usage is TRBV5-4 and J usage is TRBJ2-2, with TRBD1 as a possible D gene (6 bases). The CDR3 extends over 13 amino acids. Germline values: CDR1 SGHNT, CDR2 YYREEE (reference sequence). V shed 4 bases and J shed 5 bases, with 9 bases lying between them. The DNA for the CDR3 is TGTGCCAGCAGCCAAGGGGGAACCGGGGAGCTGTTTTTT. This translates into CASSQGGTGELFF.